This entry features one T cell receptor (beta chain) sequence. This clone was seen a handful of times. It lacks a known antigen. Per-base quality was not reported, and no clone a single base away is much larger than it. This entry belongs to a study of blood T cell repertoires in COVID-19 (dated by TCRdb to the early 2020s). Background for the entire study: Collaborator samples came from the United States, Italy and Spain and covered acute and convalescent phases of COVID-19. The material from the prospective study consisted of cDNA or gDNA derived from T cells, B-cell-depleted T cells, or PBMCs. Subjects who had been exposed to COVID-19, were actively infected with it, or had recovered from it provided the deeply sampled blood TCRbeta repertoires that made up the dataset. The repertoires were released in a freely available public database meant as a resource for research on the immune response to SARS-CoV-2. The samples were drawn from the first 160 participants of the ongoing ImmuneRACE study and from 950 to 1,500 subjects provided by 6 global collaborators. The sample metadata nearly always contained a de-identified subject ID, COVID-19 status, age in years and sex. Where HLA class I and class II types were available, the types were taken from metadata supplied by the sample provider, not from assay-based typing. The research as a whole found: How much clinical and demographic metadata was included differed by source and by participant, and the metadata was provided uncurated.

At one collaborating source in Seattle, patients were enrolled during active infection and were followed longitudinally through the course of disease. Whole blood was collected in K2EDTA tubes by collaborating institutions according to the institutions' own protocols. For TCRbeta analysis, collaborators shipped samples in one of three forms: frozen whole blood, isolated PBMCs, or DNA extracted from either of those sample types. TCRbeta CDR3 regions were amplified from genomic DNA using the immunoSEQ Assay, a bias-controlled multiplex PCR. As for the original processing: Within the assay, amplification of reference gene primers was used to estimate how many nucleated cells each sample contained. Sequence reads were collapsed and filtered to measure the absolute abundance of every unique TCRbeta CDR3 rearrangement. For each sample, productive Simpson clonality was calculated as the square root of Simpson's diversity index across productive rearrangements. As stored in TCRdb, this immuneACCESS dataset retains in-frame rearrangements with V and J assigned. A fraction of the clones does not appear; measured against another copy, unresolved V genes explain less than half of the discrepancy, and the remainder lacks a known reason. The DNA gave D and trimming, while V, J and clone size come from that table. The sample data list some 350,000 clones, and about 90% of these were observed just once. The ten top clones hold around 2.8% of the sample.

Sequencing used peripheral blood. The receptor was derived from a woman aged 25 to 39 with COVID-19, enrolled during active disease.

The DNA reads TGTGCCAGCAGTTACAGCATGTCAAGGGGAAGCTACACCTTC. The encoded protein is CASSYSMSRGSYTF. The rearrangement combines TRBV6-5 with TRBJ1-2; a tentative D match to TRBD1 spans 5 bases. Between the V and J ends, shortened by 2 bases and 9 bases respectively, the junction contains 16 bases. From the cysteine through the phenylalanine, the CDR3 covers 14 amino acids. The CDR3 DNA has 42 bases and is translated from base 1. Looking up the germline V gene yields CDR1 MNHEY and CDR2 SVGAGI.